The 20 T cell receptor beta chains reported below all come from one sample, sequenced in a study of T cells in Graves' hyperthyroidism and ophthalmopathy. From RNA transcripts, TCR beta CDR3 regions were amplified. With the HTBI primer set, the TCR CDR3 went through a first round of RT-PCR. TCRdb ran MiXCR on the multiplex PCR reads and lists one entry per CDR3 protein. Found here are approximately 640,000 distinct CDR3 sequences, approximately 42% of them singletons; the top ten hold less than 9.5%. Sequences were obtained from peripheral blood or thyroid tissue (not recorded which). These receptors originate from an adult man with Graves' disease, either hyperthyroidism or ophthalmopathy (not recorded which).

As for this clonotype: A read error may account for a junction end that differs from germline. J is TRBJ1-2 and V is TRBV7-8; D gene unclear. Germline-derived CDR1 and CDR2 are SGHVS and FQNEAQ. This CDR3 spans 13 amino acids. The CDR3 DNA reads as TGTGCCAGCAGGGACGTTACTAACTATGGCTTCACCTTC. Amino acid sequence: CASRDVTNYGFTF.

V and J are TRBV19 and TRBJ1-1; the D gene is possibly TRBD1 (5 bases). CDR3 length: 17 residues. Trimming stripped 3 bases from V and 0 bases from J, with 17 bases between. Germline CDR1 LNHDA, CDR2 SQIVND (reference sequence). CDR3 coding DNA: TGTGCCAGTAGTATGGACCTAGGCAGGGAACTGAACACTGAAGCTTTCTTT. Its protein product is CASSMDLGRELNTEAFF.

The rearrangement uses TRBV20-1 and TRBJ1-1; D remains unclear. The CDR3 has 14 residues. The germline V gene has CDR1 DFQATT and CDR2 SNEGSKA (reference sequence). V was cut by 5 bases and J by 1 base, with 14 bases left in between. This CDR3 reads CSAPFYIENTEAFF. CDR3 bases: TGCAGTGCTCCTTTTTACATCGAGAACACTGAAGCTTTCTTT.

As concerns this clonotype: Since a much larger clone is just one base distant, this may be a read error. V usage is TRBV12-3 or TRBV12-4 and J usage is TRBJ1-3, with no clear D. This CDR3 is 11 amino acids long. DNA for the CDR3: TGTGCCATCAGTTTCGGTGACACCATATATTTT. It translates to CAISFGDTIYF.

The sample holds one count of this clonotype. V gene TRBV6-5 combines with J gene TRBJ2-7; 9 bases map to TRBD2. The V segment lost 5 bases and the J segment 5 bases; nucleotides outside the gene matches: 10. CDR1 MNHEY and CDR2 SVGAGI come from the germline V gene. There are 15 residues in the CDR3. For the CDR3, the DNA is TGTGCCAGCAGTAATTTAGCGGGAGATAGGGACGAGCAGTACTTC. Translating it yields CASSNLAGDRDEQYF.

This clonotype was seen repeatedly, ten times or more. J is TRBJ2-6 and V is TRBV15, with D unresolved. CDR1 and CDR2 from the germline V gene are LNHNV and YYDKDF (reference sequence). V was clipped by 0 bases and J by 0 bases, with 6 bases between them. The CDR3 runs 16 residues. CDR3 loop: CATSRDSSSGANVLTF. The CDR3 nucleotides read TGTGCCACCAGCAGAGATTCCAGCTCTGGGGCCAACGTCCTGACTTTC.

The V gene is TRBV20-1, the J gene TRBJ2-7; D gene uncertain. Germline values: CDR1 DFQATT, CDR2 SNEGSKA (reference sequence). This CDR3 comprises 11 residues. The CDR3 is CSPFDSYEQYF. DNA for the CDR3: TGCAGCCCTTTTGACTCCTACGAGCAGTACTTC.

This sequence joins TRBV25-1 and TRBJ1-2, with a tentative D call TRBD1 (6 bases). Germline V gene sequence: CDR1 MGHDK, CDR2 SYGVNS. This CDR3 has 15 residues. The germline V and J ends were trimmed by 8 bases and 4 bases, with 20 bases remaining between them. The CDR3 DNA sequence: TGTGCCAGCTCACCGGCTTCGGGGGCCGGCTATGGCTACACCTTC. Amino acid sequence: CASSPASGAGYGYTF.

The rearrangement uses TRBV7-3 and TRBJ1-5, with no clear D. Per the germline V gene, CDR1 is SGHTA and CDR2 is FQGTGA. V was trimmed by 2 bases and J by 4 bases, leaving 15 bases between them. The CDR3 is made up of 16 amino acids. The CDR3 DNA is TGTGCCAGCAGCTTAGAAAGTCGGATATGGAATCAGCCCCAGCATTTT. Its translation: CASSLESRIWNQPQHF.

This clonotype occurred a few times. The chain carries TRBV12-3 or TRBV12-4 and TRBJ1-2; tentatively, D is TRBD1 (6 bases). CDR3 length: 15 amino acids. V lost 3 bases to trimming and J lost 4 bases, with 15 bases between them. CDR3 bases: TGTGCCAGCAGTTTTGGCCAGGGGAAACTCTATGGCTACACCTTC. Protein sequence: CASSFGQGKLYGYTF.

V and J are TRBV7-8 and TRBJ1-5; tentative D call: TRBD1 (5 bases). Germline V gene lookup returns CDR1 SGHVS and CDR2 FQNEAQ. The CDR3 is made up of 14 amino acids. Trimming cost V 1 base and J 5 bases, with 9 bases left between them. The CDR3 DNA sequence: TGTGCCAGCAGCTTAGAGGACAAACATCAGCCCCAGCATTTT. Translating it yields CASSLEDKHQPQHF.

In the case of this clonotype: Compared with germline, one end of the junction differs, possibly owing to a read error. CDR3 coding DNA: TGCGCCAGCAGCTTCCTCGCAACGAGCTCCTATAATTCACCCCTCCACTTT. It codes for CASSFLATSSYNSPLHF. This chain links TRBV2 with TRBJ1-6; no firm D call. Germline CDR1 and CDR2: SNHLY and FYNNEI. CDR3 length: 17 amino acids.

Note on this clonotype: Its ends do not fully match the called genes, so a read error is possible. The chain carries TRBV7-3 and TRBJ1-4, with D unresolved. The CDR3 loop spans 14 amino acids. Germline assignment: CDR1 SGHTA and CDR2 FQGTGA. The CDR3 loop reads CASSQYWGNEKLFF. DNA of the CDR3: TGCGCCAGCAGCCAATATTGGGGAAATGAAAAACTGTTTTTT.

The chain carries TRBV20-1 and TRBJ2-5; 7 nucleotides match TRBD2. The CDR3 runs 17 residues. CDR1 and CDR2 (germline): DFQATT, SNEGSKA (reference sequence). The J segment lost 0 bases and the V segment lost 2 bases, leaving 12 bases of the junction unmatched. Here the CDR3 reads CSARRSDKLAYQETQYF. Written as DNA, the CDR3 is TGCAGTGCTAGAAGGTCCGATAAACTAGCGTACCAAGAGACCCAGTACTTC.

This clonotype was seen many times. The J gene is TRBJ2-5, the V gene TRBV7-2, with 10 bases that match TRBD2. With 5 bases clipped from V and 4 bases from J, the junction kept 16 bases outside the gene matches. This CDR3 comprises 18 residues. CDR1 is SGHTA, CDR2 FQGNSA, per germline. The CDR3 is CASSPWLAGGGGSETQYF. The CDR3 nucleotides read TGTGCCAGCAGCCCCTGGTTAGCGGGAGGAGGGGGTTCAGAGACCCAGTACTTC. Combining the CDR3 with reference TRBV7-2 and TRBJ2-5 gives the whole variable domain GAGVSQSPSNKVTEKGKDVELRCDPISGHTALYWYRQSLGQGLEFLIYFQGNSAPDKSGLPSDRFSAERTGGSVSTLTIQRTQQEDSAVYLCASSPWLAGGGGSETQYFGPGTRLLVL.

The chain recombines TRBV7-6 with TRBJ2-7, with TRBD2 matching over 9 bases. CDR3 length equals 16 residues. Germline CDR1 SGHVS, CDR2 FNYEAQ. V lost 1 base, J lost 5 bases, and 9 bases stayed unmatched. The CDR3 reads CASSLGLGAGGDEQYF. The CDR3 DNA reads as TGTGCCAGCAGCTTAGGACTGGGAGCGGGGGGCGACGAGCAGTACTTC.

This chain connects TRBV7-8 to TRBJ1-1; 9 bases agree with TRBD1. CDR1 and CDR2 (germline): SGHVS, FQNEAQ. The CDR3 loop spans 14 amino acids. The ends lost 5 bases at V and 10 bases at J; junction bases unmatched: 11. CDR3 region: CASSPPGQGRRAFF. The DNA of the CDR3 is TGTGCCAGCAGCCCACCGGGACAGGGACGTAGAGCTTTCTTT.

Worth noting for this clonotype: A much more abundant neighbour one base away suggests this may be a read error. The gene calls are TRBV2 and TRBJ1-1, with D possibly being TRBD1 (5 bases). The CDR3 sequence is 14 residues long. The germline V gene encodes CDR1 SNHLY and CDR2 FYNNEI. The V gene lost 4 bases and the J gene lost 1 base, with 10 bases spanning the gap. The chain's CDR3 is CASSGLTGNTEAFF. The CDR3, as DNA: TGTGCCAGCAGTGGCCTCACAGGGAACACTGAAGCTTTCTTT. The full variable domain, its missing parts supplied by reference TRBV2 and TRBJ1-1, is EPEVTQTPSHQVTQMGQEVILRCVPISNHLYFYWYRQILGQKVEFLVSFYNNEISEKSEIFDDQFSVERPDGSNFTLKIRSTKLEDSAMYFCASSGLTGNTEAFFGQGTRLTVV.

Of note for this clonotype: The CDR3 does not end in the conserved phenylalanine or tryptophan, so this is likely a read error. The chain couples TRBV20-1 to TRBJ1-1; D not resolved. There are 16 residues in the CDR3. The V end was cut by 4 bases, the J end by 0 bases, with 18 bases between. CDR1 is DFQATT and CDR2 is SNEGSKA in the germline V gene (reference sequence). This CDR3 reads CSATEGQRTMNTEAFL. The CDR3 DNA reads TGCAGTGCTACTGAAGGGCAGCGGACTATGAACACTGAAGCTTTCCTT.

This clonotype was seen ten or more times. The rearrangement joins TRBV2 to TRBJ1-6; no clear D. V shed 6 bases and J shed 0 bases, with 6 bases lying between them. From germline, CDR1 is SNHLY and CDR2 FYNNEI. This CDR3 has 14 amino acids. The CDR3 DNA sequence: TGTGCCAGCAGGGCGAGCTCCTATAATTCACCCCTCCACTTT. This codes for CASRASSYNSPLHF. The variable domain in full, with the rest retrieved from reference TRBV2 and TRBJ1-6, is EPEVTQTPSHQVTQMGQEVILRCVPISNHLYFYWYRQILGQKVEFLVSFYNNEISEKSEIFDDQFSVERPDGSNFTLKIRSTKLEDSAMYFCASRASSYNSPLHFGNGTRLTVT.